This T cell receptor (beta chain) derives from a study of CD8 T cells in Susac syndrome. Random hexamers primed reverse transcription of roughly 0.5 to 1 ug RNA. Amplification of TCR beta CDR3 across 54 Vbeta and 13 Jbeta was performed with immunoSEQ multiplex PCR. MiXCR, run by TCRdb on the immunoSEQ multiplex PCR reads, gives a single entry per CDR3 protein. The sample lists 250,000 to 300,000 distinct CDR3 sequences; approximately 85% were seen once. The CDR3 consists of 13 residues. Looked up from germline, CDR1 is MNHNY and CDR2 is SVGAGI (reference sequence). Trimming stripped 2 bases from V and 7 bases from J, with 9 bases between.

The sequence was obtained from a human donor with multiple sclerosis. This sequence joins TRBV6-6 and TRBJ2-1; D remains ambiguous. The sequencing input was CD8+ T cells from PBMCs. This chain's CDR3 is CASSYVRGNEQFF. CDR3 bases: TGTGCCAGCAGTTACGTGCGTGGAAATGAGCAGTTCTTC.